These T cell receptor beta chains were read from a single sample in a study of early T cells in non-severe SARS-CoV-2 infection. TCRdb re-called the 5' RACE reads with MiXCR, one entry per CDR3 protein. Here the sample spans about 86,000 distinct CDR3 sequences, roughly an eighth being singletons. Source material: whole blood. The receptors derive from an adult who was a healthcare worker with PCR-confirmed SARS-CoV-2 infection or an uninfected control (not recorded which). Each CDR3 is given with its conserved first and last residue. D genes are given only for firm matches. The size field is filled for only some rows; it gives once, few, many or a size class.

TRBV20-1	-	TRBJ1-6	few	TGCAGTGCCCCACCTCAAGCAAGTGTCCCTTCACCCCTCCACTTT	CSAPPQASVPSPLHF
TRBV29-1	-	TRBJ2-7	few	TGCAGCGTTTACAGGGTCTCTCGGGTCGAGCAGTACTTC	CSVYRVSRVEQYF
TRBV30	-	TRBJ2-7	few	TGTGCCTGGATGGCCGGGGCGAACGAGCAGTACTTC	CAWMAGANEQYF
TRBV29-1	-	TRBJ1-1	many	TGCAGCGTTCGGGACGGCGGCACTGAAGCTTTCTTT	CSVRDGGTEAFF
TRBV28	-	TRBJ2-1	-	TGTGCCAGCAGCCGCCGTGAGCAGTTCTTC	CASSRREQFF
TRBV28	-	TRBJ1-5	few	TGTGCCAGCAGGTGGGGAAGTGGCAATCAGCCCCAGCATTTT	CASRWGSGNQPQHF
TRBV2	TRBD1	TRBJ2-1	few	TGTGCCAGCAACACGGCTGGGACAGGAGAAAATGAGCAGTTCTTC	CASNTAGTGENEQFF
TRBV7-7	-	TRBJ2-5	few	TGTGCCAGCAGCTTAGTGGGGAGAGAGACCCAGTACTTC	CASSLVGRETQYF
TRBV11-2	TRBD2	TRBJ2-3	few	TGTGCCAGCAGCTTAGTATCCCTAGCGGGAGGGACCCAAAATACGCAGTATTTT	CASSLVSLAGGTQNTQYF
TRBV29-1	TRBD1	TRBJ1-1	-	TGCAGCGTTCCCGGCCACGGACAGGTGGGGATGAACACTGAAGCTTTCTTT	CSVPGHGQVGMNTEAFF
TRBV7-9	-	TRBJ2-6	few	TGTGCCAGCAGCTTAGAAGGTCGGCTCTCTGGGGCCAACGTCCTGACTTTC	CASSLEGRLSGANVLTF
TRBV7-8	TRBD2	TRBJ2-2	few	TGTGCCAGCAGCCCCCGGACTAGTGGGGCCGGGGAGCTGTTTTTT	CASSPRTSGAGELFF
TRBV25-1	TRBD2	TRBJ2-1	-	TGTGCCAGCAGTGAATTCGGAAAGGGAGGGGAGAGAAATGAGCAGTTCTTC	CASSEFGKGGERNEQFF
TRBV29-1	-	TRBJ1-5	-	TGCAGCGTTAGTGGACAGAATAGCAATCAGCCCCAGCATTTT	CSVSGQNSNQPQHF
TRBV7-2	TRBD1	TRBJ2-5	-	TGTGCCAGCAGCACGGGACAGCCAGGGACCCAGTACTTC	CASSTGQPGTQYF
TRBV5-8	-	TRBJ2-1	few	TGTGCCAGCAGCTTGGACAGGGAAATGTACAATGAGCAGTTCTTC	CASSLDREMYNEQFF
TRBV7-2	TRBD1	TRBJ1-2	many	TGTGCCAGCAGCTCCCCGTCGGGGACAGGGGCCGGCTACACCTTC	CASSSPSGTGAGYTF
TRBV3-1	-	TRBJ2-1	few	TGTGCCAGCAGCCAAGATTCAAAGCGGGCCCCTTTAACCTACAATGAGCAGTTCTTC	CASSQDSKRAPLTYNEQFF
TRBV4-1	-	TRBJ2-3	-	TGCGCCAGCAGCCAAGATCCCGGAGGGGGCACAGATACGCAGTATTTT	CASSQDPGGGTDTQYF
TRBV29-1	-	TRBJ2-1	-	TGCAGCGGAAAGAGGGAATCCTACAATGAGCAGTTCTTC	CSGKRESYNEQFF
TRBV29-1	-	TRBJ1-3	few	TGCAGCGTGCAGGACAAGCAAATCCGCGGAAACACCATATATTTT	CSVQDKQIRGNTIYF
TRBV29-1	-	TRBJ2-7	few	TGCAGCGCCCGGAAGGTAGAGGGCTACGAGCAGTACTTC	CSARKVEGYEQYF